Presented here are 21 T cell receptor beta chains from one specimen sequenced in a study of T-cell memory formation after mild COVID-19. TCRdb ran MiXCR on the 5' RACE reads and lists one entry per CDR3 protein. The sample shows roughly 300,000 distinct CDR3 sequences, over 7% of them seen only once. The sample taken for sequencing was PBMCs or a T cell subset sorted from them (not recorded which). The receptor set was obtained from a man between 18 and 29 years old who had mild COVID-19 (a few samples of this study predate the infection). Cell type and time point are not known.

The chain is built from TRBV30 and TRBJ1-1; D is unresolved. Trimming removed 2 bases at V and 2 bases at J, with 6 bases between. This CDR3 has 12 residues. Germline CDR1 GTSNPN, CDR2 SVGIG (reference sequence). This chain's CDR3 is CAWSLINTEAFF. The CDR3 region has the DNA TGTGCCTGGAGTTTGATTAACACTGAAGCTTTCTTT.

This clonotype was seen a few times. The genes are TRBV20-1 and TRBJ2-1, with 8 nucleotides matching TRBD2. The CDR3 runs 16 residues. V lost 0 bases and J lost 3; bases outside the gene matches: 7. CDR1 and CDR2 (germline): DFQATT, SNEGSKA (reference sequence). This CDR3 reads CSARDVRGGNYNEQFF. The CDR3 DNA is TGCAGTGCTAGAGATGTTCGCGGGGGGAACTACAATGAGCAGTTCTTC.

This clonotype was recorded at least ten times. The chain recombines TRBV6-6 with TRBJ1-5, with unresolved D. Per the germline V gene, CDR1 is MNHNY and CDR2 is SVGAGI (reference sequence). V lost 5 bases and J 5 bases, leaving 10 bases between the germline ends. The CDR3 consists of 13 residues. CDR3 in DNA: TGTGCCAGCAGTCCTCAAGGCCATCAGCCCCAGCATTTT. It encodes CASSPQGHQPQHF.

The V and J genes are TRBV10-3 and TRBJ1-2; no reliable D call. V was clipped by 1 base and J by 2 bases, with 11 bases between them. This CDR3 region has 15 residues. Germline V CDR1 and CDR2: ENHRY, SYGVKD. The CDR3 nucleotides read TGTGCCATCAGTGAGTTTTCCCCTCGGAACTATGGCTACACCTTC. Translated: CAISEFSPRNYGYTF.

This clonotype was picked up many times. The rearrangement joins TRBV12-3 or TRBV12-4 to TRBJ1-2; D is unclear. V was trimmed by 2 bases and J by 4 bases, leaving 11 bases between them. CDR3 length equals 14 residues. CDR3 in amino acids: CASSLSGHLYGYTF. The CDR3 DNA follows: TGTGCCAGCAGTTTATCGGGCCACCTCTATGGCTACACCTTC.

In this sample, this clonotype turned up a few times. The rearrangement links TRBV5-6 to TRBJ1-2; TRBD1 is a possible D gene (5 bases). V lost 6 bases and J lost 7, with 16 bases in between. The CDR3 totals 13 residues. CDR1 is SGHDT, CDR2 YYEEEE, per germline. CDR3: CASTKGRSTGYTF. The CDR3 bases are TGTGCCAGCACCAAGGGGCGGTCGACTGGCTACACCTTC.

The J gene is TRBJ1-5, the V gene TRBV6-1; no clear D. The CDR3 is 16 amino acids. The germline CDR1 and CDR2 sequences are MNHNS and SASEGT. Trimming cost V 6 bases and J 4 bases, with 19 bases left between them. CDR3 sequence: CASSYRIGQVNQPQHF. CDR3 in DNA: TGTGCCAGCAGCTATAGGATAGGCCAGGTGAATCAGCCCCAGCATTTT.

The CDR3 sequence is CASSPTSYEQFF. The CDR3 DNA sequence: TGTGCCAGCAGCCCTACTAGTTATGAGCAGTTCTTC. V and J are TRBV7-2 and TRBJ2-1; tentatively, D is TRBD2 (5 bases). Germline CDR1 and CDR2: SGHTA and FQGNSA. There are 12 residues in the CDR3. Trimming took off 5 bases at V and 8 bases at J, with 10 bases between the two ends.

The sample holds many counts of this clonotype. This chain connects TRBV12-3 or TRBV12-4 to TRBJ2-7; D possibly corresponds to TRBD1 (5 bases). V lost 3 bases and J lost 3, with 9 bases in between. The CDR3 loop spans 13 amino acids. CDR3 bases: TGTGCCAGCAGTTTCCAGGGTAACTACGAGCAGTACGTC. This translates into CASSFQGNYEQYV.

The count of this clonotype is one. The chain joins TRBV27 to TRBJ1-5; D ambiguous. The germline gives CDR1 MNHEY, CDR2 SMNVEV (reference sequence). The CDR3 sequence is 14 residues long. Trimming took 2 bases from V and 7 from J, leaving 12 bases between them. The CDR3 loop reads CASSLREAVQPQHF. In DNA form, the CDR3 reads TGTGCCAGCAGTTTACGGGAAGCCGTACAGCCCCAGCATTTT.

This clonotype has ten or more counts. V usage is TRBV14 and J usage is TRBJ1-6; D remains ambiguous. Trimming took off 1 base at V and 8 bases at J, with 12 bases between the two ends. Germline CDR1 reads SGHDN; CDR2 reads FVKESK. This CDR3 contains 15 residues. CDR3 sequence reads: CASSQVGKGDSPLHF. The CDR3 DNA follows: TGTGCCAGCAGCCAAGTCGGGAAGGGCGATTCACCCCTCCACTTT. The full variable domain, completed using reference TRBV14 and TRBJ1-6, is EAGVTQFPSHSVIEKGQTVTLRCDPISGHDNLYWYRRVMGKEIKFLLHFVKESKQDESGMPNNRFLAERTGGTYSTLKVQPAELEDSGVYFCASSQVGKGDSPLHFGNGTRLTVT.

This chain uses TRBV5-1 with TRBJ2-5; 8 bases are shared with TRBD1. This CDR3 has 15 residues. V gave up 4 bases and J gave up 2 bases; unmatched junction bases: 7. CDR1 is SGHRS, CDR2 YFSETQ, per germline. This chain's CDR3 is CASSKGTGSQETQYF. As DNA, the CDR3 is TGCGCCAGCAGCAAGGGGACAGGCTCACAAGAGACCCAGTACTTC.

The rearrangement joins TRBV29-1 to TRBJ1-1; the D gene is possibly TRBD1 (6 bases). Germline CDR1 SQVTM, CDR2 ANQGSEA. V lost 4 bases and J lost 2, with 17 bases in between. This CDR3 comprises 15 residues. The CDR3 nucleotides are TGCAGCGTTGTTTCAGGGGCCTACCGCAACACTGAAGCTTTCTTT. Amino acid sequence: CSVVSGAYRNTEAFF.

The V and J genes are TRBV15 and TRBJ2-2; no firm D call. V lost 0 bases to trimming and J lost 6 bases, with 8 bases between them. The germline gives CDR1 LNHNV, CDR2 YYDKDF (reference sequence). The CDR3 consists of 14 residues. The CDR3 sequence: CATSREIPPGELFF. CDR3 in DNA: TGTGCCACCAGCAGAGAAATTCCCCCCGGGGAGCTGTTTTTT.

The CDR3 loop reads CASSFQGDGANEKLFF. In nucleotides, the CDR3 is TGTGCCAGCAGCTTCCAGGGGGACGGTGCTAATGAAAAACTGTTTTTT. The chain is built from TRBV7-8 and TRBJ1-4; 7 bases match TRBD1. Germline CDR1 is SGHVS and CDR2 is FQNEAQ. The CDR3 extends over 16 amino acids. The V and J ends lost 3 bases and 3 bases, in that order; junction bases with no gene match: 7.

This clonotype was seen a handful of times. The chain couples TRBV12-3 or TRBV12-4 to TRBJ1-5; no clear D. V lost 1 base and J 2 bases, leaving 9 bases between the germline ends. The length of the CDR3 is 15 residues. The CDR3 loop reads CASSLGSGGNQPQHF. CDR3 bases: TGTGCCAGCAGTTTAGGGTCGGGTGGCAATCAGCCCCAGCATTTT.

This clonotype was picked up a small number of times. The chain carries TRBV7-3 and TRBJ2-3; TRBD2 matches at 13 bases. The CDR3 totals 17 residues. Looked up from germline, CDR1 is SGHTA and CDR2 is FQGTGA. The V segment lost 5 bases and the J segment 1 base; nucleotides outside the gene matches: 6. The CDR3 sequence: CASSPTSGGPRTDTQYF. CDR3 sequence (DNA): TGTGCCAGCAGCCCGACTAGCGGGGGGCCTCGCACAGATACGCAGTATTTT.

This clonotype came up a few times. The V and J genes are TRBV2 and TRBJ2-1, with 12 positions matching TRBD2. Germline V lookup: CDR1 SNHLY, CDR2 FYNNEI. The CDR3 is 15 amino acids. The junction had 0 bases not matched to a gene; V was cut back by 1 base and J by 5 bases. CDR3 sequence reads: CASSEGTSGDNEQFF. CDR3 DNA sequence: TGTGCCAGCAGTGAAGGGACTAGCGGGGACAATGAGCAGTTCTTC.

The chain links TRBV3-1 to TRBJ2-3; TRBD2 agrees at 8 bases. The ends lost 7 bases at V and 6 bases at J; junction bases unmatched: 6. The CDR3 loop spans 13 amino acids. The germline V gene has CDR1 LGHDT and CDR2 YNNKEL (reference sequence). CDR3 bases: TGTGCCAGCACCGGACGGGAGGGGGATACGCAGTATTTT. It is translated as CASTGREGDTQYF.

The chain combines TRBV5-1 with TRBJ1-5; D perhaps matches TRBD1 (5 bases). V gave up 4 bases and J gave up 1 base, with 9 bases separating them. CDR3 length: 14 residues. Germline V CDR1 and CDR2: SGHRS, YFSETQ. CDR3 DNA sequence: TGCGCCAGCAGCCCAGGGTCCAGCAATCAGCCCCAGCATTTT. This codes for CASSPGSSNQPQHF. The variable domain in full, completed from reference TRBV5-1 and TRBJ1-5, reads KAGVTQTPRYLIKTRGQQVTLSCSPISGHRSVSWYQQTPGQGLQFLFEYFSETQRNKGNFPGRFSGRQFSNSRSEMNVSTLELGDSALYLCASSPGSSNQPQHFGDGTRLSIL.

This chain joins TRBV28 and TRBJ2-7, with 9 bases matching TRBD1. Germline V lookup: CDR1 MDHEN, CDR2 SYDVKM. With V trimmed by 3 bases and J by 1 base, 4 bases remained unmatched. CDR3 length: 15 residues. Written as DNA, the CDR3 is TGTGCCAGCAGTTTCGCCGGGACAGGGTCCTACGAGCAGTACTTC. Amino acids: CASSFAGTGSYEQYF.